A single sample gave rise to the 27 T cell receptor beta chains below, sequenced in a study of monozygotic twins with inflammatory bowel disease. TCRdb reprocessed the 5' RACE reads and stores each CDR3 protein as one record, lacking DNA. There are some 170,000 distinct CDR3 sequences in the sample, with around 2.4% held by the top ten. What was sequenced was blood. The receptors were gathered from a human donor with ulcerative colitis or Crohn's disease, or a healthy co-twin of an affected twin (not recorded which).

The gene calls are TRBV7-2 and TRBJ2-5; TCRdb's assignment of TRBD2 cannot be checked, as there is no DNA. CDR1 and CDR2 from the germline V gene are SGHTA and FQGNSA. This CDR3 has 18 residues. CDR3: CASSLALGLAGDGETQYF.

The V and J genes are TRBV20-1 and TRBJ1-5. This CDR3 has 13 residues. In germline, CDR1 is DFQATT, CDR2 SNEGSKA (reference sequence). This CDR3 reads CSAREDTNQPQHF.

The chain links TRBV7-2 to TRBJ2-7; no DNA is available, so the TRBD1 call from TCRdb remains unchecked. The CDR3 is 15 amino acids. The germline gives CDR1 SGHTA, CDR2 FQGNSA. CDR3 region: CASSIGTTGGYEQYF.

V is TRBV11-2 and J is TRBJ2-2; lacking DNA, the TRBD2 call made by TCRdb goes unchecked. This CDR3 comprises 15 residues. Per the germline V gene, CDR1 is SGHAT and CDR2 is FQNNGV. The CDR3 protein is CASSLAEREVGELFF.

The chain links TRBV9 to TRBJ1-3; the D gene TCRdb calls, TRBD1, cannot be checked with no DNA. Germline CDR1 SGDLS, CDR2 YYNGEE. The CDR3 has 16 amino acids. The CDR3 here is CASSPPGQGRGNTIYF.

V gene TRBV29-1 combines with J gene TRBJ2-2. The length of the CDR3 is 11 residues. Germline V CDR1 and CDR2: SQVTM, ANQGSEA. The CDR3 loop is CSVEGAGELFF.

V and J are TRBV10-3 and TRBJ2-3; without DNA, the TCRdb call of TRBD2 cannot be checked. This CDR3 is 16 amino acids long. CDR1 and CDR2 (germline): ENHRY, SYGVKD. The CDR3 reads CAISGRAAAGPDTQYF.

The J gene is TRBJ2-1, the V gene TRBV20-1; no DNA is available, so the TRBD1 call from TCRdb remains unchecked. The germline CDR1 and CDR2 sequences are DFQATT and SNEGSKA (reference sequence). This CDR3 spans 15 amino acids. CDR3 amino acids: CSARGQGSSRNEQFF.

CDR3 region: CASGLAGSGDTQYF. J is TRBJ2-3 and V is TRBV14; lacking DNA, the TRBD2 call made by TCRdb goes unchecked. This CDR3 contains 14 residues. Per the germline V gene, CDR1 is SGHDN and CDR2 is FVKESK.

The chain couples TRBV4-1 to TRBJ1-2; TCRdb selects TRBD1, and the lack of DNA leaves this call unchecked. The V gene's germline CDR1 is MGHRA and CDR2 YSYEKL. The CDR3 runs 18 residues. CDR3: CASSRRRQGGDSNYGYTF.

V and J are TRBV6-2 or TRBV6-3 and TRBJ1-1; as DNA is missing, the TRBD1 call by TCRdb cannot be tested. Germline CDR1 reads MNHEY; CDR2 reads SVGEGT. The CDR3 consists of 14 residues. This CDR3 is CASSTPGPFRGAFF.

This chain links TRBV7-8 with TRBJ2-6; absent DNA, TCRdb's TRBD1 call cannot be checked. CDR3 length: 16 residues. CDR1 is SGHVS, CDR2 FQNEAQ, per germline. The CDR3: CASSLIPGSGANVLTF.

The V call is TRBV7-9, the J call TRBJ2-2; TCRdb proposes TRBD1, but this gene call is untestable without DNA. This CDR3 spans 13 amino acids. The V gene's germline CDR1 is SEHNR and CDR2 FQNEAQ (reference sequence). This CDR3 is CASSPQATGELFF.

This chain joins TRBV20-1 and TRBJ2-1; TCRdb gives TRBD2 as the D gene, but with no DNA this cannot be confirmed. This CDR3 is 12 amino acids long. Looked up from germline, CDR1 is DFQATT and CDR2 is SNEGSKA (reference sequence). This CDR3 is CSALSGYDEQFF.

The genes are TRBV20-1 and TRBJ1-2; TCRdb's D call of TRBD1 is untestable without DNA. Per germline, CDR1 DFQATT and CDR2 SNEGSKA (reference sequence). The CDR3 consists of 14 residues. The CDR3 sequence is CSARDMTGDNGYTF.

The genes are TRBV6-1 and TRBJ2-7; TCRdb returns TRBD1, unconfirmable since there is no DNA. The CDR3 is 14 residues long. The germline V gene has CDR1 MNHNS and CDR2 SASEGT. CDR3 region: CASPPDRPSYEQYF.

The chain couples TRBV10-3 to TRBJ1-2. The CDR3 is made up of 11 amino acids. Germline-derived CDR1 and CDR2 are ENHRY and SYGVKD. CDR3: CAISMDNGYTF.

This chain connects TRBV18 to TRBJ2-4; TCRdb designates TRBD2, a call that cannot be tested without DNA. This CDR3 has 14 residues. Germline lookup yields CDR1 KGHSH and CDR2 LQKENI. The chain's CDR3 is CASSPRPNPHIQYF.

Here the CDR3 reads CASSLATGGHEQFF. V and J are TRBV7-6 and TRBJ2-1; no DNA is available, so the TRBD1 call from TCRdb remains unchecked. The CDR3 covers 14 residues. The germline V gene has CDR1 SGHVS and CDR2 FNYEAQ.

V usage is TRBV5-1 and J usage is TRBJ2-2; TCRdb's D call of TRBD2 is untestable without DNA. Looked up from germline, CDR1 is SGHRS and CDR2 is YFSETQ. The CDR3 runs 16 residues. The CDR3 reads CASSFTIAVNTGELFF.

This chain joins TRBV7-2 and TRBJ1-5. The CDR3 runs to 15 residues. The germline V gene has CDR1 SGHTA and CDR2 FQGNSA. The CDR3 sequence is CASSLARGVSQPQHF.

The CDR3 protein is CATSPTGENSPLHF. The chain joins TRBV15 to TRBJ1-6; as DNA is missing, the TRBD1 call by TCRdb cannot be tested. This CDR3 is built from 14 residues. Per germline, CDR1 LNHNV and CDR2 YYDKDF (reference sequence).

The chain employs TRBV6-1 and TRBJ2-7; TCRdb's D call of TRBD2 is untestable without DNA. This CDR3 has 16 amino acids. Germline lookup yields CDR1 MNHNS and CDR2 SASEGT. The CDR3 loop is CASSELAGREGYEQYF.

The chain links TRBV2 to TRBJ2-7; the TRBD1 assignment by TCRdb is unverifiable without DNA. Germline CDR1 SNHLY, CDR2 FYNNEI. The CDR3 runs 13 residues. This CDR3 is CASSGDGWGEQYF.

This CDR3 reads CASTPGNAEAFF. This chain connects TRBV7-9 to TRBJ1-1; TCRdb indicates TRBD1, and absent DNA this call remains unverified. The CDR3 has 12 amino acids. Germline CDR1 and CDR2: SEHNR and FQNEAQ (reference sequence).

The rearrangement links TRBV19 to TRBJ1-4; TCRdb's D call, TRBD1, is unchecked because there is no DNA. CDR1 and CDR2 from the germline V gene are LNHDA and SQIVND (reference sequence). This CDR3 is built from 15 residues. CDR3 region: CASSNDRDVNEKLFF. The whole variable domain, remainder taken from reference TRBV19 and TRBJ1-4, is DGGITQSPKYLFRKEGQNVTLSCEQNLNHDAMYWYRQDPGQGLRLIYYSQIVNDFQKGDIAEGYSVSREKKESFPLTVTSAQKNPTAFYLCASSNDRDVNEKLFFGSGTQLSVL.

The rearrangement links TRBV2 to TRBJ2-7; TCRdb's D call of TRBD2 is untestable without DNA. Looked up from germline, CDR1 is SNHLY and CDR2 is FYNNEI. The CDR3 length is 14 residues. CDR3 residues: CASGVGGPGYEQYF.